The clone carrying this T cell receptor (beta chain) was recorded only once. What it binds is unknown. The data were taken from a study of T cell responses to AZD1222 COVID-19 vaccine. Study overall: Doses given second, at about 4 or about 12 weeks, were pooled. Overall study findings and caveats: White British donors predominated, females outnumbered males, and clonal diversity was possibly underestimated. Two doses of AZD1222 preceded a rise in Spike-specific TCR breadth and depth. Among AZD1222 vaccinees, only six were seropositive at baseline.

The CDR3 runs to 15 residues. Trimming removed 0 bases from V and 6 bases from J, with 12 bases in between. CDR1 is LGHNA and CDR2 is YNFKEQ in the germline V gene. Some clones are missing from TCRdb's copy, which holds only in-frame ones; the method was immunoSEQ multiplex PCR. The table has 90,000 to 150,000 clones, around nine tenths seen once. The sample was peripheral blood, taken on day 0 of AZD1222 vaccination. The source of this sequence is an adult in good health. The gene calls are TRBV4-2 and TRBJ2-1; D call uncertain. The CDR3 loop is CASSQEAPPPNEQFF. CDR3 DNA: TGTGCCAGCAGCCAAGAGGCTCCCCCTCCCAATGAGCAGTTCTTC.